The sequence of this T cell receptor (beta chain) was determined in a study of early T cells in non-severe SARS-CoV-2 infection. Study-level information: Chains from this unsorted whole-blood bulk RNA could not be paired.

This CDR3 comprises 16 residues. Germline V gene lookup returns CDR1 MGHDK and CDR2 SYGVNS. V was pared by 4 bases and J by 6 bases, with 9 bases of the junction left unmatched. This clonotype was seen only a few times. Individual cDNA molecules received unique molecular identifiers. From the 5' RACE reads, TCRdb called clonotypes with MiXCR, one entry per CDR3 protein. The table has around 78,000 distinct CDR3 sequences, 10% seen once. The sequences come from whole blood, collected at baseline. This rearrangement joins TRBV25-1 to TRBJ1-6; TRBD1 matches at 7 bases. The receptor's source is an adult who was a healthcare worker with PCR-confirmed SARS-CoV-2 infection or an uninfected control (not recorded which). The DNA for the CDR3 is TGTGCCAGCAGTGCCCAACAGGGGTTTGCTAATTCACCCCTCCACTTT. It encodes CASSAQQGFANSPLHF. Filled out from reference TRBV25-1 and TRBJ1-6, the complete variable domain reads EADIYQTPRYLVIGTGKKITLECSQTMGHDKMYWYQQDPGMELHLIHYSYGVNSTEKGDLSSESTVSRIRTEHFPLTLESARPSHTSQYLCASSAQQGFANSPLHFGNGTRLTVT.